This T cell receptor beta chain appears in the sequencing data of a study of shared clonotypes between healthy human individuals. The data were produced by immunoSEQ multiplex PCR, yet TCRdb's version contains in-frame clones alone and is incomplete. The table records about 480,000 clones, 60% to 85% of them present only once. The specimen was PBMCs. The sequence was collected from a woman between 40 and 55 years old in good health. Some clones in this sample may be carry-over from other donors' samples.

CDR3 in DNA: TGTGCCAGCAGCCCCGAGCCGGACGGTCAAGAGACCCAGTACTTC. Encoded protein: CASSPEPDGQETQYF. This chain uses TRBV7-3 with TRBJ2-5; the D is unclear. V lost 5 bases to trimming and J lost 2 bases, with 15 bases between them. CDR1 SGHTA and CDR2 FQGTGA come from the germline V gene. The CDR3 runs 15 residues.